The entry that follows covers one TCR beta chain sequence. Its antigen remains unknown. The sample originates from a study of radiotherapy plus CTLA-4 blockade in lung cancer. Study as a whole: Objective responses were observed in about 17% of patients, and disease control was achieved by over 30%.

Overall study results and limits: Early clone dynamics of blood T cells, plus interferon-beta, reportedly predicted response best. Tumor-origin TCR clones grew in blood after radiotherapy plus ipilimumab.

Profiled with immunoSEQ multiplex PCR; TCRdb holds only in-frame clones, not every one. The sample has 26,000 or so clones, approximately 79% seen once; the top ten hold approximately 8.3%. Chemo-refractory metastatic non-small-cell lung cancer patients were treated with focal radiation plus CTLA-4 blockade with ipilimumab. This CDR3 contains 15 residues. The ends were cut back, 0 bases at V and 1 base at J, with 8 bases in the middle. Germline assignment: CDR1 MNHEY and CDR2 SMNVEV (reference sequence). Here the sequenced sample was peripheral blood, taken from a patient treated with radiotherapy plus ipilimumab. The source is a human donor with non-small cell lung cancer who had stable disease on radiotherapy plus ipilimumab. V usage is TRBV27 and J usage is TRBJ2-3; tentative D call: TRBD1 (5 bases). The CDR3 region has the DNA TGTGCCAGCAGTTTATCGGGCAGGGGCACAGATACGCAGTATTTT. Its translation is CASSLSGRGTDTQYF.